A selection of T cell receptor beta chains follows, all from one sample in a study of cytomegalovirus exposure and HLA in healthy donors. Some clones are missing from TCRdb's copy, which holds only in-frame ones; the method was immunoSEQ multiplex PCR. The sample includes under 250,000 clones, 80% to 85% of them seen just once. Sequencing was done on a sample of PBMCs. The source is a woman between 35 and 50 years old in good health and CMV-seronegative. CDR3s include the opening cysteine and the closing phenylalanine or tryptophan. A D gene is named only where the DNA matches it firmly. Expanded clones get a size class; other rows say once, few or many, or leave the size out.

TRBJ1-1 NA TRBV6-1 NA CASSGGAEAFF TGTGCCAGCAGTGGCGGCGCTGAAGCTTTCTTT
TRBJ2-1 NA TRBV7-3 NA CASSHTGNEQFF TGTGCCAGCAGCCATACGGGCAATGAGCAGTTCTTC
TRBJ1-1 once TRBV2 NA CASSESGNTEAFF TGTGCCAGCAGTGAATCGGGGAACACTGAAGCTTTCTTT
TRBJ1-1 NA TRBV5-1 TRBD1 CASSPEGQKNTEAFF TGCGCCAGCAGCCCGGAGGGACAGAAGAACACTGAAGCTTTCTTT
TRBJ1-2 NA TRBV27 NA CASSFYPTDSTYGYTF TGTGCCAGCAGTTTCTATCCCACTGATTCCACCTATGGCTACACCTTC
TRBJ2-7 NA TRBV7-2 NA CASSSMGQEQYF TGTGCCAGCAGCTCCATGGGGCAGGAGCAGTACTTC
TRBJ1-1 NA TRBV7-9 NA CASSLVQTANTEAFF TGTGCCAGCAGCTTAGTCCAGACAGCGAACACTGAAGCTTTCTTT
TRBJ1-3 NA TRBV4-2 TRBD1 CASSQGTGPIYF TGTGCCAGCAGCCAAGGGACAGGTCCTATTTACTTT
TRBJ1-1 once TRBV19 NA CASTRGTDEAFF TGTGCCAGTACGAGGGGGACGGATGAAGCTTTCTTT
TRBJ1-4 NA TRBV7-9 NA CSSSLGGGIRTTNEKLFF TGTTCCAGCAGCTTAGGGGGGGGTATAAGGACAACTAATGAAAAACTGTTTTTT
TRBJ2-2 few TRBV7-8 NA CASSLEVGAGSTGELFF TGTGCCAGCAGCTTAGAAGTTGGGGCAGGGTCCACCGGGGAGCTGTTTTTT
TRBJ2-5 NA TRBV6-5 TRBD2 CASSPGTSQETQYF TGTGCCAGCAGTCCTGGGACTAGCCAAGAGACCCAGTACTTC
TRBJ2-1 NA TRBV7-3 TRBD2 CASSYGTSGSSLDEQFF TGTGCCAGCAGCTACGGGACTAGCGGGAGTTCACTGGATGAGCAGTTCTTC
TRBJ1-5 NA TRBV2 NA CASKAGPRYSNQPQHF TGTGCCAGCAAAGCAGGGCCGAGATATAGCAATCAGCCCCAGCATTTT
TRBJ1-5 NA TRBV30 NA CACGGSSNQPQHF TGTGCCTGCGGCGGGAGCAGCAATCAGCCCCAGCATTTT
TRBJ2-1 NA TRBV19 TRBD2 CASSPGTSGSSEQFF TGTGCCAGTAGTCCGGGGACTAGCGGGAGCAGTGAGCAGTTCTTC
TRBJ2-1 NA TRBV5-6 NA CASSVDFNNEQFF TGTGCCAGCAGCGTGGACTTCAACAATGAGCAGTTCTTC
TRBJ2-7 NA TRBV14 NA CASSQDLAREQYF TGTGCCAGCAGCCAAGACCTCGCGAGGGAGCAGTACTTC
TRBJ2-6 NA TRBV9 NA CASSNTGIGPGANVLTF TGTGCCAGCAGCAATACAGGAATCGGTCCTGGGGCCAACGTCCTGACTTTC
TRBJ1-4 NA TRBV30 TRBD1 CAWSVLRDRTNEKLFF TGTGCCTGGAGTGTACTCCGGGACAGGACGAATGAAAAACTGTTTTTT
TRBJ1-5 once TRBV5-1 NA CASSFGGSGNQPQHF TGCGCCAGCAGTTTTGGAGGTTCTGGCAATCAGCCCCAGCATTTT
TRBJ2-7 NA TRBV5-4 TRBD2 CASSPGTSALREQYF TGTGCCAGCAGCCCCGGGACTAGCGCGCTACGGGAGCAGTACTTC
TRBJ2-5 NA TRBV5-1 TRBD2 CASSLTSGKETQYF TGCGCCAGCAGCTTGACTAGCGGGAAAGAGACCCAGTACTTC
TRBJ1-2 NA TRBV5-3 TRBD1 CARGQGDYGYTF TGTGCCAGGGGACAGGGGGACTATGGCTACACCTTC
TRBJ2-1 few TRBV27 NA CASRTLAERDYNEQFF TGTGCCAGCAGGACCTTAGCGGAGAGGGACTACAATGAGCAGTTCTTC